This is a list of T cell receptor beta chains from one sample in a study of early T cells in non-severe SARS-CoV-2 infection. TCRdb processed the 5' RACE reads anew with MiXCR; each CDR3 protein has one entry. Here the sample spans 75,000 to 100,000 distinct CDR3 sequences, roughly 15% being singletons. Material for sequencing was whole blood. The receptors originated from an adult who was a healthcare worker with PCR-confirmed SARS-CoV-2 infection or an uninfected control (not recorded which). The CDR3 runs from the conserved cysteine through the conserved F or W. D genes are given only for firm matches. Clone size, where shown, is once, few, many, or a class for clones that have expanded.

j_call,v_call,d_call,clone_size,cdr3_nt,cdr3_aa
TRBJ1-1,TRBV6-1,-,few,TGTGCCAGCAGTGAAGAGTGGGGGCTCACTGAAGCTTTCTTT,CASSEEWGLTEAFF
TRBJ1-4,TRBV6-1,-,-,TGCGCCAGCAGTGAGCAGGGAACTAATGAAAAACTGTTTTTT,CASSEQGTNEKLFF
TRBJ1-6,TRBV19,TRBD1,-,TGTGCCAGTAGTCCACAACAGGGGCCGGGAAATTCACCCCTCCACTTT,CASSPQQGPGNSPLHF
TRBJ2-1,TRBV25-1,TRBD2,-,TGTGCCAGCAGTTGGTCCAGCGGGGGCCAAAACAATGAGCAGTTCTTC,CASSWSSGGQNNEQFF
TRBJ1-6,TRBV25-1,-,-,TGTGCCAGCAGTGGACAGAATAATTCACCCCTCCACTTT,CASSGQNNSPLHF
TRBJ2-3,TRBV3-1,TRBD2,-,TGTGCCAGCAGCCCGGGACTAGCGGGGTCGGATACGCAGTATTTT,CASSPGLAGSDTQYF
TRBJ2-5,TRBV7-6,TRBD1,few,TGTGCCAGCGGATGGACAGGGGGGGTAGCAGAGACCCAGTACTTC,CASGWTGGVAETQYF
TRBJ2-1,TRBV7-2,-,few,TGTGCCAGCAGCTTAGACCTAGCTGGTCTGGGGATAAATGAGCAGTTCTTC,CASSLDLAGLGINEQFF
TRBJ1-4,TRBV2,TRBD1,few,TGTGCCAGCAGTCGGGACAGGGGAACTAATGAAAAACTGTTTTTT,CASSRDRGTNEKLFF
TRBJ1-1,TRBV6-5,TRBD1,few,TGTGCCAGCAGGAGCGGGACAGGTGAAGCTTTCTTT,CASRSGTGEAFF
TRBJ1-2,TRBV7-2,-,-,TGTGCCAGCAGTTCCCGGACCCTCCGTGAGGATAACTATGGCTACACCTTC,CASSSRTLREDNYGYTF
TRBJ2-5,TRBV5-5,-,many,TGTGCCAGCAGCTTGCCGGACAGTGTTGAGACCCAGTACTTC,CASSLPDSVETQYF
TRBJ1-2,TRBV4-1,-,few,TGCGCCAGCCTCTCAAACTATGGCTACACCTTC,CASLSNYGYTF
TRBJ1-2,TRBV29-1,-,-,TGCAGCGTTGACGGACAGTTCGCTAACTATGGCTACACCTTC,CSVDGQFANYGYTF
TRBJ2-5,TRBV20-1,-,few,TGCAGTGCTAGAGATCGCAGGGGCTACAGGGAGACCCAGTACTTC,CSARDRRGYRETQYF
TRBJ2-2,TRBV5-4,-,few,TGTGCCAGCAGCTTGGAGGGTCCCAACACCGGGGAGCTGTTTTTT,CASSLEGPNTGELFF
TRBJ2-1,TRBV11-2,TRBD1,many,TGTGCCAGCAGCTTAGTAGGGGGCGGTGGATTTTCCAATGAGCAGTTCTTC,CASSLVGGGGFSNEQFF
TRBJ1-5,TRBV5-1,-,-,TGCGCCAGCAGCTTGGCGGCAGGGAATAATCAGCCCCAGCATTTT,CASSLAAGNNQPQHF
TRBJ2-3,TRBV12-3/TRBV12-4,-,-,TGTGCCAGCAGTTTTGGTGTAGTCAGAGCAGATACGCAGTATTTT,CASSFGVVRADTQYF
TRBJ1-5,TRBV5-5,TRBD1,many,TGTGCCAGCAGCCCCGGGACAGGGGGCGGCTTCCAAGGTCAGCCCCAGCATTTT,CASSPGTGGGFQGQPQHF
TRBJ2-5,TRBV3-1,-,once,TGTGCCAGCAGCCAGGGGGACACCCAAAGAGAGACCCAGTACTTC,CASSQGDTQRETQYF
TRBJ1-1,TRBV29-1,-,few,TGCAGCGTTCGTCCGTGGGGGGGCGCGGACACTGAAGCTTTCTTT,CSVRPWGGADTEAFF
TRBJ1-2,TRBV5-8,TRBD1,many,TGTGCCAGCAGCCCCCAGACAGGGACTGGCTACACCTTC,CASSPQTGTGYTF
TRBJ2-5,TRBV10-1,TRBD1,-,TGCGCCAGCAGTCAGGACAGGGTTAGGGAGACCCAGTACTTC,CASSQDRVRETQYF
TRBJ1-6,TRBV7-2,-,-,TGTGCCAGCAGCTTCGCAAATTCACCCCTCCACTTT,CASSFANSPLHF
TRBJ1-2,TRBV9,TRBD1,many,TGTGCCAGCAGCCCAACCGTGAGGACAGGGAACAATGGCTACACCTTC,CASSPTVRTGNNGYTF
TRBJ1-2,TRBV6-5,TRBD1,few,TGTGCCAGCAGTTTCGACAGGGTAGATGGCTACACCTTC,CASSFDRVDGYTF
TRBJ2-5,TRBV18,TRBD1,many,TGTGCCAGCTCACCTCAGACAGGGGGCAGAGGAGAGACCCAGTACTTC,CASSPQTGGRGETQYF
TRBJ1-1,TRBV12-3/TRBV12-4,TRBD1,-,TGTGCCAGCAGCTTACCCGGGACAGGGACGCTCACTGAAGCTTTCTTT,CASSLPGTGTLTEAFF
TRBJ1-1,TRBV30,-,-,TGTGCCTGGAGGTTAACAAGAATGAACACTGAAGCTTTCTTT,CAWRLTRMNTEAFF
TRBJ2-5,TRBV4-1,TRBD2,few,TGCGCCAGCAGCCAAGAAGCGGGGGATTGGGACCAGTACTTC,CASSQEAGDWDQYF
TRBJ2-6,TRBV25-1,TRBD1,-,TGTGCCAGCAGTGATGACAGGGCTGGGGCCAACGTCCTGACTTTC,CASSDDRAGANVLTF
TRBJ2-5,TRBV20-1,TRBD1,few,TGCAGTGCCCTACCGCGGACAGGGTACCAAGAGACCCAGTACTTC,CSALPRTGYQETQYF
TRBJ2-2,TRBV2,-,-,TGTGCCAGCAGTGAAGAGGGACCCTGGGAGCTGTTTTTT,CASSEEGPWELFF
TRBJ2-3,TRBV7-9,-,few,TGTGCCAGCAGCTTCCAGGGTGCAGATACGCAGTATTTT,CASSFQGADTQYF
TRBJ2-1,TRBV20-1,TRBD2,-,TGCAGTGCCCGGACTAGCGGGGTAAATGAGCAGTTCTTC,CSARTSGVNEQFF
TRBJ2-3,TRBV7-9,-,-,TGTGCCAGCAGCCTCGAAGGGGGGCCCGCCGATACGCAGTATTTT,CASSLEGGPADTQYF